The clone carrying this T cell receptor beta chain was counted a single time. Its specificity is not known. V was clipped by 5 bases and J by 3 bases, with 10 bases between them. The CDR3 contains 13 residues. Looked up from germline, CDR1 is SEHNR and CDR2 is FQNEAQ (reference sequence). The sample comes from a study of long-term antiretroviral therapy in people with HIV. Whole-study results and caveats: HIV repertoires covered narrower CDR3 length ranges than controls did. Viral resistance, ART adherence and therapy changes all lacked available data.

Sequencing relied on immunoSEQ assay v3.0, run at survey level. Per-sample TRB depth target: about 35,000-50,000 T-cell genomes. Method: immunoSEQ multiplex PCR; TCRdb's copy keeps in-frame clones and lacks some. The table has about 25,000 clones, about 80% seen once. Sequencing was performed on unsorted PBMCs, taken 1.1 years before starting antiretroviral therapy. V and J are TRBV7-9 and TRBJ1-1, with D perhaps TRBD1 (6 bases). The TCR comes from a woman aged 40 to 50 with HIV. Here the CDR3 reads CASSTGADTEAFF. As DNA, the CDR3 is TGTGCCAGCAGCACGGGGGCAGACACTGAAGCTTTCTTT.